This paragraph reports one TCR beta chain. The antigen remains unidentified. V lost 1 base, J lost 6 bases, and 3 bases stayed unmatched. The V gene's germline CDR1 is SGHRS and CDR2 YFSETQ. CDR3 size: 14 residues. The entry originates in a study of cytomegalovirus exposure and HLA in healthy donors. Overall study findings and caveats: Most TCR sequences showed up rarely, but some public TCRs showed up in many donors.

The primer mix had 60 Vbeta and 13 Jbeta primers. Here immunoSEQ multiplex PCR was the method, and the copy in TCRdb shows in-frame clones only, minus some. The sample has about 100,000 clones, 77% seen once. The chain combines TRBV5-1 with TRBJ1-5, with 8 bases matching TRBD1. Source material: PBMCs. The TCR originated in a male donor in good health and CMV-seropositive. CDR3 residues: CASSLSDRGQPQHF. DNA for the CDR3: TGCGCCAGCAGCTTGAGCGACAGGGGTCAGCCCCAGCATTTT.